The 12 T cell receptor beta chains presented below share a single source sample, sequenced in a study of neurological immune-mediated disorders. TCRdb ran MiXCR on the 5' RACE reads and lists one entry per CDR3 protein. The sample has roughly 52,000 distinct CDR3 sequences; roughly 3.8% are singletons. Sequenced sample: PBMCs. These receptors were obtained from a man in his fifties or sixties with multiple sclerosis.

This clonotype was counted many times. The DNA of the CDR3 is TGCAGTGCTAGAGTTCCAGGGAATTTTTACGAGCAGTACTTC. Protein sequence: CSARVPGNFYEQYF. V gene TRBV20-1 combines with J gene TRBJ2-7, with a possible D match to TRBD1 (5 bases). The CDR3 length is 14 residues. V was clipped by 1 base and J by 4 bases, with 14 bases between them. Looked up from germline, CDR1 is DFQATT and CDR2 is SNEGSKA (reference sequence).

This clonotype was detected many times. This chain links TRBV5-1 with TRBJ2-2; tentative D call: TRBD2 (5 bases). CDR1 and CDR2 from the germline V gene are SGHRS and YFSETQ. V was shortened by 4 bases and J by 0 bases, with 13 bases between the two germline ends. CDR3 size: 16 residues. CDR3 loop: CASSPSGLANTGELFF. CDR3 in DNA: TGCGCCAGCAGCCCCTCCGGACTCGCGAACACCGGGGAGCTGTTTTTT.

This clonotype was seen at least ten times. This sequence joins TRBV12-3 or TRBV12-4 and TRBJ2-4; TRBD1 might be the D (6 bases). The CDR3 extends over 12 amino acids. The V and J ends lost 3 bases and 7 bases respectively, with 7 bases between them. The CDR3 nucleotides read TGTGCCAGCAGTTTTCAGGGGAACATTCAGTACTTC. Its protein product is CASSFQGNIQYF.

This clonotype has a handful of counts. V usage is TRBV9 and J usage is TRBJ2-1; 9 nucleotides line up with TRBD1. The J segment lost 7 bases and the V segment lost 0 bases, leaving 5 bases of the junction unmatched. Germline assignment: CDR1 SGDLS and CDR2 YYNGEE. There are 15 residues in the CDR3. CDR3 sequence: CASSVGGQGGNEQFF. CDR3 nucleotides: TGTGCCAGCAGCGTAGGGGGACAGGGAGGAAATGAGCAGTTCTTC.

There are many counts of this clonotype. The chain links TRBV5-6 to TRBJ1-6; TRBD1 agrees at 10 bases. With 4 bases clipped from V and 8 bases from J, the junction kept 6 bases outside the gene matches. The germline gives CDR1 SGHDT, CDR2 YYEEEE. This CDR3 region has 15 residues. This chain's CDR3 is CASSRGGTGDSPLHF. The CDR3, as DNA: TGTGCCAGCAGCCGCGGAGGGACAGGGGATTCACCCCTCCACTTT.

This clonotype was seen at least ten times. The V call is TRBV5-1, the J call TRBJ2-5, with a possible D match to TRBD1 (6 bases). Trimming shortened V by 4 bases and J by 7 bases, and 17 bases separated the two germline ends. The germline V gene encodes CDR1 SGHRS and CDR2 YFSETQ. CDR3 length: 14 residues. CDR3 in DNA: TGCGCCAGCAGCGGCGAACAGGGAGTGTGGACCCAGTACTTC. Translated: CASSGEQGVWTQYF.

This clonotype was recorded many times. The genes are TRBV9 and TRBJ2-1, with 9 bases lining up with TRBD2. This CDR3 contains 17 residues. The ends lost 4 bases at V and 4 bases at J; junction bases unmatched: 12. Germline CDR1 reads SGDLS; CDR2 reads YYNGEE. Here the CDR3 DNA reads TGTGCCAGCAGCCCCCGCTCGGCTAGCGGGAATTACAATGAGCAGTTCTTC. Translation gives CASSPRSASGNYNEQFF.

Many counts were recorded for this clonotype. The V and J genes are TRBV6-1 and TRBJ1-5; D possibly corresponds to TRBD1 (6 bases). V shed 2 bases and J shed 1 base, with 9 bases lying between them. Germline lookup yields CDR1 MNHNS and CDR2 SASEGT. The CDR3 totals 15 residues. This CDR3 reads CASSENQGSNQPQHF. The CDR3 DNA reads TGTGCCAGCAGTGAAAACCAGGGGAGCAATCAGCCCCAGCATTTT.

This clonotype was counted at least ten times. The genes are TRBV12-3 or TRBV12-4 and TRBJ2-5, with D hard to call. V lost 3 bases and J 4 bases, leaving 9 bases between the germline ends. This CDR3 comprises 13 residues. As DNA, the CDR3 is TGTGCCAGCAGTTTTTCCCCGCCAGAGACCCAGTACTTC. Its translation: CASSFSPPETQYF.

This clonotype was seen ten or more times. The J gene is TRBJ1-2, the V gene TRBV9, with 9 bases identical to TRBD1. Germline V gene sequence: CDR1 SGDLS, CDR2 YYNGEE. The CDR3 length is 16 residues. V trimming: 2 bases; J trimming: 4 bases; junction bases outside the gene matches: 9. CDR3 coding DNA: TGTGCCAGCAGCGTCGACCTAGGGACAGGGCCCTATGGCTACACCTTC. Its protein is CASSVDLGTGPYGYTF.

This chain uses TRBV29-1 with TRBJ1-2; D not resolved. The CDR3 has 8 amino acids. V was pared by 4 bases and J by 11 bases, with 5 bases between. Germline values: CDR1 SQVTM, CDR2 ANQGSEA. CDR3: CSVGVYTF. Written as DNA, the CDR3 is TGCAGCGTTGGGGTGTACACCTTC.

The table lists this clonotype with many counts. The CDR3 bases are TGTGCCAGCAGTTTTCGAGGGCGCACCTACAATGAGCAGTTCTTC. Encoded protein: CASSFRGRTYNEQFF. The chain joins TRBV27 to TRBJ2-1, with a tentative D call TRBD2 (5 bases). Germline V lookup: CDR1 MNHEY, CDR2 SMNVEV (reference sequence). The CDR3 has 15 amino acids. The V gene lost 3 bases and the J gene lost 2 bases, with 11 bases spanning the gap.